This entry describes one T cell receptor (beta chain). V was cut by 6 bases and J by 0 bases, with 9 bases left in between. The CDR3 length is 14 residues. CDR1 is LNHDA and CDR2 is SQIVND in the germline V gene (reference sequence). These data are taken from a study of blood T cell repertoires in COVID-19. Study-wide background: Italy, Spain and the United States were the sources of the convalescent and acute COVID-19 samples. The cDNA or gDNA used as material had been derived from T cells, B-cell-depleted T cells, or PBMCs.

In the authors' workflow: Amplification of reference gene primers was used by the study to estimate nucleated cell counts. Clones were sequenced by immunoSEQ multiplex PCR, and TCRdb holds only the in-frame ones, with some missing. The DNA was the basis for D and trimming; V, J and clone size are from that table. The sample yields 55,000 to 75,000 clones, 90% to 95% seen once. Source material: peripheral blood. The chain employs TRBV19 and TRBJ1-5; D is perhaps TRBD1 (5 bases). The sequence derives from a human donor in a cohort sampled during active COVID-19. The CDR3 nucleotides are TGTGCCAGTAGCCTAGGGGCTAGCAATCAGCCCCAGCATTTT. It is translated as CASSLGASNQPQHF.